This T cell receptor (beta chain) was sequenced in a study of blood T cell repertoires in COVID-19. About the research overall: The origin of the acute and convalescent COVID-19 samples was the United States, Italy and Spain. T cells, B-cell-depleted T cells, or PBMCs provided the cDNA or gDNA that served as material.

V lost 2 bases to trimming and J lost 3 bases; unmatched junction nucleotides: 3. Germline V gene data show CDR1 as SGHAT and CDR2 as FQNNGV. This CDR3 comprises 16 residues. Seattle's enrolled individuals joined amid active infection and were then monitored longitudinally. Original analysis: From reference gene primer amplification, estimates of nucleated cell counts were derived. TCRdb keeps only in-frame clones here, not all; method: immunoSEQ multiplex PCR. The V and J calls and the clone size are those of that table, but D and trimming were determined from the DNA. The sample shows roughly 40,000 clones, over 85% of them seen only once.

This receptor was taken from a man aged 50 or older with COVID-19, enrolled during active disease. This rearrangement joins TRBV11-2 to TRBJ2-3, with 12 positions matching TRBD2. Sequencing input: peripheral blood. In nucleotides, the CDR3 is TGTGCCAGCAGCTTACGACTAGCGGGAGCTACAGATACGCAGTATTTT. Residues: CASSLRLAGATDTQYF.